These 27 T cell receptor beta chains share one sample of origin, sequenced in a study of cytomegalovirus exposure and HLA in healthy donors. The PCR ran on 60 Vbeta and 13 Jbeta primers. Clones were sequenced by immunoSEQ multiplex PCR, and TCRdb holds only the in-frame ones, with some missing. The sample has approximately 160,000 clones, about 75% seen once; the top ten hold 0.5% to 0.85%. Sequencing used PBMCs. These receptors all come from a male donor in good health and CMV-seronegative.

V and J are TRBV7-2 and TRBJ2-2; D may be TRBD1 (6 bases). The V end lost 7 bases, the J end lost 7 bases, and 25 bases lay between the germline ends. The CDR3 runs 17 residues. CDR1 and CDR2 from the germline V gene are SGHTA and FQGNSA. CDR3 sequence (DNA): TGTGCCAGCAAATCCACCCTAGGGGGTGTGTGGAGCGGGGAGCTGTTTTTT. Translation gives CASKSTLGGVWSGELFF.

This clone was detected once. The J gene is TRBJ2-7, the V gene TRBV6-1; D is perhaps TRBD2 (5 bases). This CDR3 spans 14 amino acids. Between the trimmed V and J ends, which lost 3 bases and 0 bases, there was a span of 9 bases. Per the germline V gene, CDR1 is MNHNS and CDR2 is SASEGT. In DNA, the CDR3 is TGTGCCAGCAGTGACGGGATAGGCTCCTACGAGCAGTACTTC. Protein product: CASSDGIGSYEQYF.

This clone was seen a few times. V gene TRBV2 combines with J gene TRBJ2-3; a possible D gene is TRBD1 (5 bases). Trimming pared 2 bases from V and 4 bases from J, leaving 13 bases between. CDR3 length equals 15 residues. Germline values: CDR1 SNHLY, CDR2 FYNNEI. The CDR3 DNA follows: TGTGCCAGCAGTGAATTGGACAATGGGGCAGATACGCAGTATTTT. Its translation: CASSELDNGADTQYF.

The gene calls are TRBV6-5 and TRBJ1-2; 10 nucleotides agree with TRBD1. The CDR3 loop spans 15 amino acids. The germline gives CDR1 MNHEY, CDR2 SVGAGI. V lost 6 bases and J lost 4; bases outside the gene matches: 8. CDR3 DNA sequence: TGTGCCAGCAGACAGACCGGGACAGGGGTCTATGGCTACACCTTC. Translation: CASRQTGTGVYGYTF.

This chain joins TRBV5-6 and TRBJ2-3; 7 nucleotides line up with TRBD1. V trimming: 0 bases; J trimming: 4 bases; junction bases outside the gene matches: 8. CDR1 SGHDT and CDR2 YYEEEE come from the germline V gene. The CDR3 is 16 amino acids. CDR3 bases: TGTGCCAGCAGCTTGGTTGTGACAGGGAGTGCAGATACGCAGTATTTT. Its translation: CASSLVVTGSADTQYF.

J is TRBJ2-7 and V is TRBV5-4; no reliable D call. CDR3 size: 12 residues. Germline lookup yields CDR1 SGHNT and CDR2 YYREEE (reference sequence). V lost 3 bases and J lost 7, with 11 bases in between. CDR3 loop: CASSWPEQEQYF. The CDR3 DNA follows: TGTGCCAGCAGCTGGCCTGAACAGGAGCAGTACTTC.

This chain links TRBV7-9 with TRBJ2-7; tentative D call: TRBD1 (6 bases). The V end was cut by 5 bases, the J end by 0 bases, with 17 bases between. Germline V gives CDR1 SEHNR, CDR2 FQNEAQ (reference sequence). CDR3 length: 16 amino acids. The CDR3 is CASSPLGIQGSYEQYF. For the CDR3, the DNA is TGTGCCAGCAGCCCATTAGGCATACAGGGCTCCTACGAGCAGTACTTC.

The chain recombines TRBV5-6 with TRBJ2-1; no definite D call. CDR1 is SGHDT, CDR2 YYEEEE, per germline. The V and J ends lost 3 bases and 4 bases respectively, with 14 bases between them. The CDR3 extends over 15 amino acids. CDR3 protein: CASSSVTIVYNEQFF. The CDR3 DNA reads as TGTGCCAGCAGCTCGGTAACGATTGTTTACAATGAGCAGTTCTTC.

This chain connects TRBV7-9 to TRBJ2-7; 8 bases match TRBD1. CDR3 size: 14 residues. Germline values: CDR1 SEHNR, CDR2 FQNEAQ (reference sequence). Trimming took 5 bases from V and 2 from J; bases not matched to a gene: 5. The CDR3 DNA is TGTGCCAGCAGCACGACAGGGGACCCCTACGAGCAGTACTTC. Translating gives CASSTTGDPYEQYF.

V usage is TRBV6-5 and J usage is TRBJ2-7; D is perhaps TRBD2 (5 bases). The V and J ends lost 6 bases and 3 bases respectively, with 18 bases between them. The CDR3 extends over 15 amino acids. Germline V CDR1 and CDR2: MNHEY, SVGAGI. The CDR3 is CASRPRGLYYYEQYF. For the CDR3, the DNA is TGTGCCAGCAGGCCAAGAGGGCTCTACTACTACGAGCAGTACTTC.

As to this clone: The same CDR3 also results from other DNA sequences found in this sample. The chain combines TRBV11-3 with TRBJ2-1, with no clear D. Germline CDR1 and CDR2: SGHNT and YENEEA. The CDR3 is made up of 14 amino acids. Trimming took 0 bases from V and 0 from J, leaving 3 bases between them. The CDR3 spells CASSLDSSYNEQFF. The CDR3, as DNA: TGTGCCAGCAGCTTAGATAGCTCCTACAATGAGCAGTTCTTC. Combining the CDR3 with reference TRBV11-3 and TRBJ2-1 gives the whole variable domain EAGVVQSPRYKIIEKKQPVAFWCNPISGHNTLYWYLQNLGQGPELLIRYENEEAVDDSQLPKDRFSAERLKGVDSTLKIQPAELGDSAVYLCASSLDSSYNEQFFGPGTRLTVL.

The chain uses TRBV25-1 and TRBJ2-7, with D perhaps matching TRBD2 (6 bases). Trimming cost V 3 bases and J 1 base, with 16 bases left between them. This CDR3 contains 16 residues. Germline CDR1 reads MGHDK; CDR2 reads SYGVNS. CDR3 loop: CASSDSPRERSYEQYF. The CDR3 nucleotides read TGTGCCAGCAGTGACTCCCCCCGGGAGCGATCCTACGAGCAGTACTTC.

This chain uses TRBV4-3 with TRBJ2-3, with 7 bases identical to TRBD2. Germline CDR1 LGHNA, CDR2 YSLEER. J lost 4 bases, V lost 0 bases, and 16 bases had no gene match. The CDR3 spans 19 residues. CDR3 in amino acids: CASSQDLGGRGSRADTQYF. For the CDR3, the DNA is TGCGCCAGCAGCCAAGATCTGGGAGGGCGGGGGAGCAGGGCAGATACGCAGTATTTT.

The rearrangement links TRBV25-1 to TRBJ1-1; 8 positions match TRBD1. The V segment lost 6 bases and the J segment 3 bases; nucleotides outside the gene matches: 3. The CDR3 has 13 amino acids. Germline CDR1 MGHDK, CDR2 SYGVNS. The CDR3 DNA reads as TGTGCCAGCAGGGCACAGGGGGACACTGAAGCTTTCTTT. Its translation is CASRAQGDTEAFF.

This clone was recorded a few times. The chain employs TRBV30 and TRBJ1-5; TRBD1 agrees at 8 bases. The CDR3 length is 15 residues. V lost 0 bases, J lost 5 bases, and 6 bases stayed unmatched. Germline V CDR1 and CDR2: GTSNPN, SVGIG (reference sequence). CDR3: CAWSVPGTGYQPQHF. The CDR3 nucleotides are TGTGCCTGGAGTGTACCCGGGACAGGTTATCAGCCCCAGCATTTT.

The DNA of the CDR3 is TGTGCCAGCAGCTCCAGTTCCAGCGGTGTAAAGACCCAGTACTTC. Translating gives CASSSSSSGVKTQYF. This chain connects TRBV5-4 to TRBJ2-5, with D perhaps matching TRBD2 (5 bases). There are 15 residues in the CDR3. Germline V lookup: CDR1 SGHNT, CDR2 YYREEE (reference sequence). V was pared by 3 bases and J by 6 bases, with 18 bases between. The variable domain in full, with the rest retrieved from reference TRBV5-4 and TRBJ2-5, is ETGVTQSPTHLIKTRGQQVTLRCSSQSGHNTVSWYQQALGQGPQFIFQYYREEENGRGNFPPRFSGLQFPNYSSELNVNALELDDSALYLCASSSSSSGVKTQYFGPGTRLLVL.

The chain carries TRBV19 and TRBJ2-2; D call uncertain. The CDR3 covers 15 residues. V lost 1 base and J lost 0, with 6 bases in between. The germline CDR1 and CDR2 sequences are LNHDA and SQIVND (reference sequence). The CDR3 loop reads CASSIGGSNTGELFF. Written as DNA, the CDR3 is TGTGCCAGTAGTATAGGCGGTTCGAACACCGGGGAGCTGTTTTTT.

V is TRBV11-2 and J is TRBJ2-7, with 8 bases lining up with TRBD1. The V and J ends lost 3 bases and 2 bases, in that order; junction bases with no gene match: 6. CDR3 size: 15 residues. Germline values: CDR1 SGHAT, CDR2 FQNNGV. CDR3 sequence: CASSLLPGQAYEQYF. CDR3 DNA: TGTGCCAGCAGCTTGCTCCCGGGACAGGCCTACGAGCAGTACTTC.

The V call is TRBV4-3, the J call TRBJ1-6; TRBD1 aligns across 8 bases. Germline loops: CDR1 LGHNA, CDR2 YSLEER. The CDR3 totals 15 residues. Trimming at V came to 0 bases and at J to 9 bases, leaving 4 bases not matched to a gene. The CDR3 nucleotides are TGCGCCAGCAGCCAAGACAGGGGGCTCGGTTCACCCCTCCACTTT. Amino acid sequence: CASSQDRGLGSPLHF.

CDR3 in DNA: TGTGCCAGCAGCCCCCTTGGGGTATCGGCGGGGTATGGCTACACCTTC. Protein product: CASSPLGVSAGYGYTF. The rearrangement links TRBV7-9 to TRBJ1-2, with D unclear. The CDR3 spans 16 residues. Trimming removed 5 bases at V and 5 bases at J, with 21 bases between. Germline CDR1 is SEHNR and CDR2 is FQNEAQ (reference sequence).

The genes are TRBV7-9 and TRBJ1-4, with D possibly TRBD1 on 5 matching bases. Germline CDR1 SEHNR, CDR2 FQNEAQ (reference sequence). This CDR3 region has 15 residues. The V and J ends lost 5 bases and 7 bases respectively, with 17 bases between them. Here the CDR3 DNA reads TGTGCCAGCAGCCAGAGGCCGTGGGGCGTTGAAAAACTGTTTTTT. It yields the protein CASSQRPWGVEKLFF. The full variable domain, rest sourced from reference TRBV7-9 and TRBJ1-4, is DTGVSQNPRHKITKRGQNVTFRCDPISEHNRLYWYRQTLGQGPEFLTYFQNEAQLEKSRLLSDRFSAERPKGSFSTLEIQRTEQGDSAMYLCASSQRPWGVEKLFFGSGTQLSVL.

This clone was detected once. The gene calls are TRBV7-3 and TRBJ2-7; TRBD2 aligns across 13 bases. Germline lookup yields CDR1 SGHTA and CDR2 FQGTGA. CDR3 length: 15 amino acids. Trimming took 4 bases from V and 6 from J; bases not matched to a gene: 6. CDR3 amino acids: CASSSGLAGVAEQYF. The CDR3 region has the DNA TGTGCCAGCAGCTCCGGACTAGCGGGAGTGGCCGAGCAGTACTTC. The full variable domain, completed using reference TRBV7-3 and TRBJ2-7, is GAGVSQTPSNKVTEKGKYVELRCDPISGHTALYWYRQSLGQGPEFLIYFQGTGAADDSGLPNDRFFAVRPEGSVSTLKIQRTERGDSAVYLCASSSGLAGVAEQYFGPGTRLTVT.

CDR3 sequence: CASSSGTSGYEQYF. The DNA of the CDR3 is TGTGCCAGCAGCTCCGGGACTAGCGGCTACGAGCAGTACTTC. The V call is TRBV7-3, the J call TRBJ2-7; 11 bases line up with TRBD2. Germline assignment: CDR1 SGHTA and CDR2 FQGTGA. V gave up 4 bases and J gave up 3 bases; unmatched junction bases: 2. The CDR3 is 14 amino acids.

This clone was counted once. The rearrangement uses TRBV7-9 and TRBJ1-2; possible D gene TRBD1, 5 bases. V lost 3 bases, J lost 6 bases, and 14 bases lay in between. Germline CDR1 is SEHNR and CDR2 is FQNEAQ (reference sequence). The CDR3 is 14 residues long. CDR3 nucleotides: TGTGCCAGCAGCTTCAAACAGGAGATAGATGGCTACACCTTC. It encodes CASSFKQEIDGYTF.

The V call is TRBV6-5, the J call TRBJ2-1; 14 bases line up with TRBD2. The CDR3 consists of 15 residues. CDR1 and CDR2 from the germline V gene are MNHEY and SVGAGI. V dropped 5 bases and J dropped 6; count of bases not matched to a gene: 3. The CDR3 region has the DNA TGTGCCAGCAGTCGACTAGCGGGAGGGGGCAATGAGCAGTTCTTC. Its translation is CASSRLAGGGNEQFF.

This rearrangement joins TRBV29-1 to TRBJ1-2; D gene uncertain. V dropped 7 bases and J dropped 2 bases, with 14 bases sitting between them. The CDR3 covers 13 residues. CDR1 and CDR2 from the germline V gene are SQVTM and ANQGSEA. CDR3 DNA sequence: TGCAGCGCCTCCCTCGGGTTAAACTATGGCTACACCTTC. Its protein is CSASLGLNYGYTF.

On this clone: The junction differs from germline at one of its ends, possibly a read error. The rearrangement links TRBV7-9 to TRBJ1-1, with unresolved D. Germline V gene lookup returns CDR1 SEHNR and CDR2 FQNEAQ (reference sequence). CDR3 size: 12 residues. The CDR3 region is CSSSLRDTEAFF. The CDR3 nucleotides are TGTTCCAGCAGCTTACGGGACACTGAAGCTTTCTTT.